The 20 T cell receptor beta chains in this list originate from one sample, sequenced in a study of T cell clonality in common variable immunodeficiency. Study results and caveats: Reportedly, TCR beta sequences from common variable immunodeficiency showed fewer deletions and N-nucleotide insertions.

Their antigens remain unidentified. Produced via immunoSEQ multiplex PCR; TCRdb's table is partial and in-frame only. The data list tens of thousands of clones, none observed once; around 3.3% falls to the top ten. Input material: peripheral blood mononuclear cells. These TCRs come from a human donor with common variable immunodeficiency.

This clone has more than one count but fewer than ten. The CDR3 is CASSLGGATGTEAFF. CDR3 bases read: TGCGCCAGCAGCTTAGGTGGGGCGACGGGCACTGAA. The chain joins TRBV5-1 to TRBJ1-1; tentatively, D is TRBD1 (5 bases). The CDR3 end falls 3 residues outside the read, so it is completed with the germline J gene. The ends were cut back, 2 bases at V and 4 bases at J, with 15 bases in the middle. The CDR3 spans 15 residues. CDR1 and CDR2 (germline): SGHRS, YFSETQ.

Worth noting for this clone: The read is 3 residues too short to cover the CDR3 end, so that end is filled in from the germline J gene. The chain couples TRBV6-1 to TRBJ2-7; the match to TRBD2 covers 11 bases. The CDR3 spans 15 residues. Per the germline V gene, CDR1 is MNHNS and CDR2 is SASEGT. With 2 bases clipped from V and 4 bases from J, the junction kept 4 bases outside the gene matches. CDR3 loop: CASSELGLAEYEQYF. The covered CDR3 bases are TGTGCCAGCAGTGAATTGGGACTAGCGGAGTACGAG.

This clone was seen repeatedly, ten times or more. The CDR3 end falls 3 residues outside the read, so it is completed with the germline J gene. V is TRBV7-8 and J is TRBJ1-4, with D maybe TRBD1 (6 bases). In germline, CDR1 is SGHVS, CDR2 FQNEAQ. CDR3 length equals 17 residues. V was pared by 6 bases and J by 4 bases, with 21 bases between. The part of the CDR3 DNA that was read is TGTGCCAGCAGTCCCCCCAGGATGGGGGCCGTTAATGAAAAA. Its translation is CASSPPRMGAVNEK. The complete CDR3 sequence is CASSPPRMGAVNEKLFF.

There are many counts of this clone. The observed sequence ends 3 residues before the CDR3 terminus, with the missing tail filled in from the germline J gene. This rearrangement joins TRBV18 to TRBJ2-1; 8 positions agree with TRBD2. Germline V CDR1 and CDR2: KGHSH, LQKENI. After removal of 2 bases from V and 8 bases from J, the junction contained 11 bases not matched to a gene. The CDR3 extends over 16 amino acids. Partial CDR3 DNA: TGTGCCAGCTCACCAATCATCAGCGGGAGAGGGGATGAG. Translated: CASSPIISGRGDE. The complete CDR3 sequence is CASSPIISGRGDEQFF.

This clone showed up just a few times. The DNA ends 3 residues before the CDR3 does, and the rest of the CDR3 is filled in from the germline J gene. V is TRBV20-1 and J is TRBJ2-7; D remains unclear. The CDR3 length is 14 residues. The germline V and J ends were trimmed by 0 bases and 1 base, with 10 bases remaining between them. Germline CDR1 reads DFQATT; CDR2 reads SNEGSKA (reference sequence). The covered CDR3 bases are TGCAGTGCTAGAGATGTGTCCGGTTCCTACGAG. Translation gives CSARDVSGSYE. The CDR3 reads in full as CSARDVSGSYEQYF.

In regard to this clone: Read sequence stops 3 residues before the CDR3 end, and the germline J gene provides the missing end. The chain links TRBV30 to TRBJ1-1; TRBD1 is a possible D gene (5 bases). The CDR3 is made up of 15 amino acids. Trimming took 0 bases from V and 0 from J, leaving 11 bases between them. Germline loops: CDR1 GTSNPN, CDR2 SVGIG (reference sequence). Here the CDR3 reads CAWSVFGGMNTEAFF. The covered CDR3 bases are TGTGCCTGGAGTGTATTCGGGGGGATGAACACTGAA.

This clone has at least ten counts. The CDR3 extends 3 residues past the end of the read, so its final part is completed from the germline J gene. The V gene is TRBV18, the J gene TRBJ2-1; 14 positions match TRBD2. Germline V gene sequence: CDR1 KGHSH, CDR2 LQKENI. Losses at the gene ends were 3 bases for V and 9 bases for J; bases not matched to a gene: 7. CDR3 length equals 16 residues. CDR3 residues: CASSPGGLAGAGEQFF. The sequenced CDR3 bases are TGTGCCAGCTCACCGGGGGGACTAGCGGGAGCGGGTGAG.

This clone was counted at least ten times. Sequencing ends 3 residues short of the CDR3 end; the germline J gene provides the rest. The J gene is TRBJ2-1, the V gene TRBV5-1; tentatively, D is TRBD1 (5 bases). With 4 bases removed from V and 9 bases from J, the gap between germline ends came to 14 bases. Germline-derived CDR1 and CDR2 are SGHRS and YFSETQ. The CDR3 runs 13 residues. This CDR3 is CASSMDIQFEQFF. CDR3 DNA (partial): TGCGCCAGCAGCATGGACATTCAGTTTGAG.

This clone was detected many times. From the germline J gene comes the end of the CDR3, since the read stops 3 residues before it. The gene calls are TRBV5-1 and TRBJ2-5, with 8 bases aligning to TRBD2. The CDR3 has 17 residues. V trimming: 4 bases; J trimming: 3 bases; junction bases outside the gene matches: 14. Germline CDR1 and CDR2: SGHRS and YFSETQ. The DNA read from the CDR3 is TGCGCCAGCAGCCCCTCTGGGGCTAGCGGGTCCAAAGAGACC. It codes for CASSPSGASGSKET. The CDR3, in full, reads CASSPSGASGSKETQYF.

Comment on this clone: The read falls 3 residues short of the CDR3 end, and the missing part is taken from the germline J gene. The genes are TRBV5-1 and TRBJ2-7, with TRBD1 identical over 7 bases. This CDR3 region has 14 residues. In germline, CDR1 is SGHRS, CDR2 YFSETQ. J was trimmed by 1 base and V by 6 bases; bases with no gene match: 7. The CDR3 spells CASTWDSRSYEQYF. CDR3 DNA, as far as it was read: TGCGCCAGCACCTGGGACAGCCGTTCCTACGAG. The whole variable domain, remainder taken from reference TRBV5-1 and TRBJ2-7, is KAGVTQTPRYLIKTRGQQVTLSCSPISGHRSVSWYQQTPGQGLQFLFEYFSETQRNKGNFPGRFSGRQFSNSRSEMNVSTLELGDSALYLCASTWDSRSYEQYFGPGTRLTVT.

Worth noting for this clone: The read finishes 3 residues shy of the CDR3 end, and the germline J gene is used to complete it. This chain uses TRBV5-1 with TRBJ2-1; the D gene is possibly TRBD1 (6 bases). Trimming pared 4 bases from V and 0 bases from J, leaving 14 bases between. This CDR3 is 16 amino acids long. Germline V gene data show CDR1 as SGHRS and CDR2 as YFSETQ. The CDR3 DNA, read in part, is TGCGCCAGCAGCCCCCAGGGGTCTAGCTCCTACAATGAG. Translated, it gives CASSPQGSSSYNE. The whole CDR3 region reads CASSPQGSSSYNEQFF.

This clone was counted a few times. The read terminates 3 residues before the CDR3 end, so the remaining end is supplied by the germline J gene. The J gene is TRBJ2-1, the V gene TRBV19; 7 nucleotides align to TRBD2. V dropped 6 bases and J dropped 4; count of bases not matched to a gene: 12. Germline CDR1 reads LNHDA; CDR2 reads SQIVND (reference sequence). The CDR3 covers 16 residues. The CDR3 DNA, read in part, is TGTGCCAGTAGCTCGACGTGGACTAGTTTTTACAATGAG. Translation: CASSSTWTSFYNE. The complete CDR3 sequence is CASSSTWTSFYNEQFF.

Comments on this clone: The read ends 3 residues before the CDR3 terminus; that terminus is restored from the germline J gene. The genes are TRBV2 and TRBJ2-1; 12 bases fit TRBD2. Trimming took 4 bases from V and 8 from J; bases not matched to a gene: 9. CDR3 length: 16 amino acids. Germline-derived CDR1 and CDR2 are SNHLY and FYNNEI. The part of the CDR3 DNA that was read is TGTGCCAGCAGTGGGGGATCTAGCGGGAGGGGACATGAG. This encodes CASSGGSSGRGHE. The whole CDR3 region reads CASSGGSSGRGHEQFF.

This clone occurred many times. The read finishes 3 residues shy of the CDR3 end, and the germline J gene is used to complete it. The chain recombines TRBV15 with TRBJ1-2; 7 bases map to TRBD1. Unmatched junction bases numbered 2, after V lost 0 bases and J lost 4 bases. Germline V gene sequence: CDR1 LNHNV, CDR2 YYDKDF (reference sequence). The CDR3 covers 14 residues. CDR3 sequence reads: CATSRDRTGYGYTF. Partial CDR3 DNA: TGTGCCACCAGCAGAGATAGGACAGGCTATGGC.

This clone was observed a handful of times. The sequenced fragment ends 3 residues before the CDR3 boundary, so the rest is inferred from the germline J gene. The rearrangement joins TRBV7-2 to TRBJ2-5; D is possibly TRBD2 (5 bases). Germline V gene sequence: CDR1 SGHTA, CDR2 FQGNSA. This CDR3 contains 14 residues. V was pared by 4 bases and J by 6 bases, with 15 bases between. The CDR3: CASSSSRRIQTQYF. Incomplete CDR3 DNA: TGTGCCAGCAGCTCTAGCCGGAGGATACAGACC.

As to this clone: The sequenced fragment ends 3 residues before the CDR3 boundary, so the rest is inferred from the germline J gene. The gene calls are TRBV2 and TRBJ2-1; D gene unclear. The CDR3 sequence is 12 residues long. Germline CDR1 and CDR2: SNHLY and FYNNEI. The germline V and J ends were trimmed by 6 bases and 8 bases, with 11 bases remaining between them. CDR3 protein: CASSPLLDEQFF. The CDR3 DNA, read in part, is TGTGCCAGCAGCCCTCTTTTAGATGAG.

This clone was found many times. The read ends 3 residues before the CDR3 terminus; that terminus is restored from the germline J gene. V is TRBV7-9 and J is TRBJ2-6, with 7 bases fitting TRBD1. The CDR3 covers 15 residues. The V segment lost 6 bases and the J segment 2 bases; nucleotides outside the gene matches: 4. CDR1 and CDR2 (germline): SEHNR, FQNEAQ (reference sequence). The sequenced part of the CDR3 DNA is TGTGCCAGCAGTTATCAGGGGGCTGGGGCCAACGTC. Protein product: CASSYQGAGANV. Given in full, the CDR3 is CASSYQGAGANVLTF.

This clone was observed at least ten times. The missing CDR3 end, 3 residues past where the read stops, is filled in from the germline J gene. The chain links TRBV30 to TRBJ2-1; 10 nucleotides align to TRBD1. This CDR3 spans 17 amino acids. Germline-derived CDR1 and CDR2 are GTSNPN and SVGIG (reference sequence). V trimming: 3 bases; J trimming: 9 bases; junction bases outside the gene matches: 17. The sequenced part of the CDR3 DNA is TGTGCCTGGAGCGAAAACTCCGGGACAGGGGATTTCGGTGAG. Translation: CAWSENSGTGDFGE. The CDR3 reads in full as CAWSENSGTGDFGEQFF.

This clone showed up just a few times. The read gets to within 3 residues of the CDR3 end, and the germline J gene fills in the rest. This rearrangement joins TRBV7-9 to TRBJ1-1, with no clear D. CDR1 is SEHNR and CDR2 is FQNEAQ in the germline V gene (reference sequence). The CDR3 runs to 15 residues. Between the trimmed V and J ends, which lost 1 base and 4 bases, there was a span of 13 bases. The chain's CDR3 is CASSLDSVGFTEAFF. CDR3 DNA (partial): TGTGCCAGCAGCTTAGATAGTGTAGGGTTCACTGAA.

This clone was counted between two and nine times. Sequencing ends 3 residues short of the CDR3 end; the germline J gene provides the rest. This rearrangement joins TRBV7-2 to TRBJ1-3, with D possibly TRBD1 on 5 matching bases. Germline loops: CDR1 SGHTA, CDR2 FQGNSA. This CDR3 is 14 amino acids long. V lost 6 bases and J lost 0, with 9 bases in between. CDR3 bases read: TGTGCCAGCAGAGCTGACAGCTCTGGAAACACC. Protein sequence: CASRADSSGNT. In full, the CDR3 reads CASRADSSGNTIYF. Full variable domain (rest looked up from reference TRBV7-2 and TRBJ1-3): GAGVSQSPSNKVTEKGKDVELRCDPISGHTALYWYRQSLGQGLEFLIYFQGNSAPDKSGLPSDRFSAERTGGSVSTLTIQRTQQEDSAVYLCASRADSSGNTIYFGEGSWLTVV.